This TCR beta chain was retrieved from a study of graft-versus-host responses after intestinal transplantation. About this clone: No antigen is known for it.

The germline gives CDR1 SEHNR, CDR2 FQNEAQ (reference sequence). V gave up 2 bases and J gave up 4 bases; unmatched junction bases: 9. The CDR3 sequence is 16 residues long. The assay was immunoSEQ multiplex PCR, and TCRdb's table has in-frame clones only and misses some. The table shows roughly 96,000 clones, with over 75% occurring only once. Regarding the study as a whole: When patients had graft-donor T cell macrochimerism, their allografts held high graft-versus-host to host-versus-graft clonal ratios. GvH clones occurred in recipient marrow; some first appeared in ileum or blood.

The receptor comes from a human donor who received an intestinal transplant. The chain has TRBV7-9 and TRBJ2-7; 9 nucleotides match TRBD1. The sequenced sample was unstimulated CD8+ T cells sorted from spleen or lymph node cells, obtained before intestinal transplant. CDR3 residues: CASSLPQDRGDYEQYF. The CDR3 region has the DNA TGTGCCAGCAGCTTACCGCAAGACAGGGGGGATTACGAGCAGTACTTC.